This T cell receptor beta chain was documented in a study of OX40 agonist ivuxolimab in advanced cancers. Concerning this clone itself: One end of the junction fails to match germline, which may point to a read error.

Clones were sequenced by immunoSEQ multiplex PCR, and TCRdb holds only the in-frame ones, with some missing. The sample yields 99,000 or so clones, roughly 95% seen once. This CDR3 is 12 amino acids long. CDR1 LNHDA and CDR2 SQIVND come from the germline V gene (reference sequence). The sequence came from an adult with an advanced solid tumor such as melanoma, head and neck, liver or kidney cancer. The chain joins TRBV19 to TRBJ1-5; TRBD1 might be the D (6 bases). The source was CD4+ or CD8+ T cells sorted from blood, collected in a trial of the OX40 agonist ivuxolimab. The CDR3 region is CASSIGTGSGYF. Written as DNA, the CDR3 is TGTGCCAGTAGTATCGGAACAGGGAGCGGGTATTTT.